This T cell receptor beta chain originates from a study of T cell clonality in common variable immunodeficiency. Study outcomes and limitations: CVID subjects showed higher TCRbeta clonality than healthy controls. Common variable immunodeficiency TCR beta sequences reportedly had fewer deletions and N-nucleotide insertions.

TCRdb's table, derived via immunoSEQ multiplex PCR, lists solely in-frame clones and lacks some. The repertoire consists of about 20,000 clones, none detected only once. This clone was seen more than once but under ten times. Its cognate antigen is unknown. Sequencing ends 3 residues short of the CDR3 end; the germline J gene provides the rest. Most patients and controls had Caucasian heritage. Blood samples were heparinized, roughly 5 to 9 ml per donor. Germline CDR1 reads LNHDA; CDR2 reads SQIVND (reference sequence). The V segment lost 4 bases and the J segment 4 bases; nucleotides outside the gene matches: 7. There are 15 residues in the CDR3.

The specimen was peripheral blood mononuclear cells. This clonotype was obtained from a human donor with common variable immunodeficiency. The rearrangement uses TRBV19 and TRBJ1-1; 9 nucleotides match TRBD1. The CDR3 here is CASSTRDRVGTEAFF. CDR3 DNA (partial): TGTGCCAGTAGTACTCGGGACAGGGTCGGCACTGAA.